The rows below give T cell receptor beta chains drawn from one sample of a study of blood T cell repertoires in COVID-19. Clones were read by immunoSEQ multiplex PCR, and TCRdb kept only the in-frame ones, dropping some. The sample consists of about 260,000 clones, roughly nine tenths of them appearing once. The sample was peripheral blood. These receptors were obtained from a man aged 35-49 years who had recovered from COVID-19. Both conserved end residues are part of each CDR3. The order of the fields is D gene, V gene, clone size, J gene, CDR3 length, CDR3 DNA, CDR3 protein. The D gene is left open where the match is weak. Some rows have no size entry. The others give once, few or many, or a class for an expanded clone.

>TRBD1|TRBV6-1|NA|TRBJ2-7|17
TGTGCCAGCAGTGCGGGACAGAGGACTTATCTTGACGGGGAGCAGTACTTC
CASSAGQRTYLDGEQYF
>NA|TRBV15|NA|TRBJ1-1|14
TGTGCCACCAGCAGAGAAACAACGAACACTGAAGCTTTCTTT
CATSRETTNTEAFF
>TRBD2|TRBV27|NA|TRBJ2-2|14
TGTGCCAGCAGTTTTGTTAGCGGGGCCGGGGAGCTGTTTTTT
CASSFVSGAGELFF
>TRBD1|TRBV6-5|NA|TRBJ1-5|14
TGTGCCAGCAGCCGAGGACAGGGGAGTCAGCCCCAGCATTTT
CASSRGQGSQPQHF
>TRBD2|TRBV11-1|NA|TRBJ2-3|16
TGTGCCAGCAGCTTGGGGACTAGCCATAGCACAGATACGCAGTATTTT
CASSLGTSHSTDTQYF
>NA|TRBV6-5|once|TRBJ2-2|15
TGTGCCAGCAGTTACCGGCAGGCCGCCACCGGGGAGCTGTTTTTT
CASSYRQAATGELFF
>TRBD1|TRBV7-9|NA|TRBJ2-5|15
TGTGCCAGCAGCTTAAGGGGGACAGAACAATTAACCCAGTACTTC
CASSLRGTEQLTQYF
>TRBD1|TRBV9|NA|TRBJ2-7|15
TGTGCCAGCAGCGAGTACCCGGGACAGGGGTACGAGCAGTACTTC
CASSEYPGQGYEQYF
>TRBD2|TRBV18|NA|TRBJ2-5|16
TGTGCCAGCTCACCAGTTAAGCGGGGGGCTCAAGAGACCCAGTACTTC
CASSPVKRGAQETQYF
>TRBD2|TRBV9|NA|TRBJ2-3|16
TGTGCCAGCAGCGCCTTACCCGGGGGGGGCACAGATACGCAGTATTTT
CASSALPGGGTDTQYF
>NA|TRBV7-2|NA|TRBJ1-1|13
TGTGCCAGCAGCTTAGCGAGGAAGTCTGAAGCTTTCTTT
CASSLARKSEAFF
>TRBD2|TRBV11-3|NA|TRBJ2-7|15
TGTGCCAGCAGCTTACGGGGGGGGACCACCTACGAGCAGTACTTC
CASSLRGGTTYEQYF
>NA|TRBV5-1|NA|TRBJ2-1|15
TGCGCCAGCAGCTTAGCAGGGGATAGTTTCAATGAGCAGTTCTTC
CASSLAGDSFNEQFF
>NA|TRBV11-2|NA|TRBJ2-5|12
TGTGCCAGCAGCTTGGCCCAAGAGACCCAGTACTTC
CASSLAQETQYF
>TRBD2|TRBV29-1|NA|TRBJ2-7|13
TGCAGCGTCGGGCTACTAGCGGGGAAAGAGCAGTACTTC
CSVGLLAGKEQYF
>NA|TRBV28|NA|TRBJ2-3|16
TGTGCCAGCAGTTTATGGGCAACCGGGTCCCCAGATACGCAGTATTTT
CASSLWATGSPDTQYF
>NA|TRBV5-1|NA|TRBJ1-4|15
TGCGCCAGCAGAGTGGTCGGGGGAACTAATGAAAAACTGTTTTTT
CASRVVGGTNEKLFF
>NA|TRBV4-2|NA|TRBJ2-3|17
TGTGCCAGCAGCCCCCAACGGGGGTCCTCCAGCACAGATACGCAGTATTTT
CASSPQRGSSSTDTQYF
>TRBD2|TRBV19|NA|TRBJ2-2|14
TGTGCCAGTAGGAGCGGGATTCCCACCGGGGAGCTGTTTTTT
CASRSGIPTGELFF
>TRBD1|TRBV9|NA|TRBJ2-7|14
TGTGCCAGCAGCGCTGGGACAGGGGAGGACGAGCAGTACTTC
CASSAGTGEDEQYF
>NA|TRBV7-2|once|TRBJ1-2|14
TGTGCCAGCAGTTCGACCGGGAATAACTATGGCTACACCTTC
CASSSTGNNYGYTF
>TRBD1|TRBV5-1|NA|TRBJ2-7|14
TGCGCCAGCAGCCCCGGAGACAGGGGTCACGAGCAGTACTTC
CASSPGDRGHEQYF
>TRBD1|TRBV10-3|NA|TRBJ2-7|18
TGTGCCATCAGTGGGCCCGACAGGGGAGGTAGCTCGGGGTACGAGCAGTACTTC
CAISGPDRGGSSGYEQYF
>TRBD2|TRBV2|NA|TRBJ2-7|13
TGTGCCAGCAGGGGACTAGCGGGAGTTTATCCGTACTTC
CASRGLAGVYPYF
>TRBD1|TRBV27|NA|TRBJ1-5|18
TGTGCCAGCAGTCCCGGGACAGGGGGTATGGATAGCAATCAGCCCCAGCATTTT
CASSPGTGGMDSNQPQHF
>NA|TRBV30|NA|TRBJ2-6|18
TGTGCCTGGAGTGTCGCAGGGGCCCCTCTCTCTGGGGCCAACGTCCTGACTTTC
CAWSVAGAPLSGANVLTF
>TRBD2|TRBV7-2|NA|TRBJ2-1|16
TGTGCCAGCAGCTTCTCTAGCGGGGGGGCCGGCAATGAGCAGTTCTTC
CASSFSSGGAGNEQFF
>NA|TRBV10-3|NA|TRBJ2-7|12
TGTGCCCGGGGAATTAGCTCCTACGAGCAGTACTTC
CARGISSYEQYF
>NA|TRBV5-6|NA|TRBJ1-1|16
TGTGCCAGCAGCTTGTTTACAGCCTACGCAAACACTGAAGCTTTCTTT
CASSLFTAYANTEAFF
>NA|TRBV30|NA|TRBJ2-5|12
TGTGCCTGGAGTTCTTTACAAGAGACCCAGTACTTC
CAWSSLQETQYF
>NA|TRBV3-1/TRBV3-2|NA|TRBJ2-7|15
TGTGCCAGCAGCCACCCGGGACATTACTCCTACGAGCAGTACTTC
CASSHPGHYSYEQYF
>TRBD2|TRBV5-5|NA|TRBJ2-7|15
TGTGCCAGCAGCTCGACTAGCGGGAACTCCTACGAGCAGTACTTC
CASSSTSGNSYEQYF
>NA|TRBV10-2|NA|TRBJ2-1|14
TGCGCCAGCAGTTCGGAGGGGGGGCTCAATGAGCAGTTCTTC
CASSSEGGLNEQFF
>TRBD1|TRBV18|NA|TRBJ1-1|14
TGTGCCAGCTCACCAAGGACAGGGGGCACTGAAGCTTTCTTT
CASSPRTGGTEAFF
>NA|TRBV9|NA|TRBJ1-6|16
TGTGCCAGCAGCGTAAGGGGCAGGGTGGATGATTCACCCCTCCACTTT
CASSVRGRVDDSPLHF
>NA|TRBV5-1|once|TRBJ2-7|15
TGCGCCAGCAGCCCTCAGGTAGTTTCCTCCTACGAGCAGTACTTC
CASSPQVVSSYEQYF
>NA|TRBV19|NA|TRBJ2-7|13
TGTGCCAGTAGTAGATCAGACTCCTACGAGCAGTACTTC
CASSRSDSYEQYF
>TRBD1|TRBV19|NA|TRBJ2-5|13
TGTGCCAGTAGTAAGGGACAGGGGGCTTGGCAGTACTTC
CASSKGQGAWQYF
>NA|TRBV7-2|NA|TRBJ1-2|16
TGTGCCAGCAGCCCCTCCGCGGCCCAGGGTAGCTATGGCTACACCTTC
CASSPSAAQGSYGYTF
>NA|TRBV7-2|NA|TRBJ2-7|14
TGTGCCAGCAGCTTAGGGGACAAGGCCTACGAGCAGTACTTC
CASSLGDKAYEQYF
>TRBD2|TRBV29-1|NA|TRBJ2-4|14
TGCAGCGTCGTGACTAGCGGGGCCAAAAACATTCAGTACTTC
CSVVTSGAKNIQYF
>NA|TRBV19|NA|TRBJ1-3|13
TGTGCCAGTAGTGGACAGTGGGGAAACACCATATATTTT
CASSGQWGNTIYF
>TRBD1|TRBV4-1|NA|TRBJ1-1|17
TGCGCCAGCAGCCAAGACGACAGGGGGTCGGTGAACACTGAAGCTTTCTTT
CASSQDDRGSVNTEAFF
>TRBD2|TRBV7-2|NA|TRBJ2-1|17
TGTGCCAGCAGCTCGACTAGCGGGAGGGTGCTCTACAATGAGCAGTTCTTC
CASSSTSGRVLYNEQFF
>TRBD1|TRBV28|NA|TRBJ2-3|15
TGTGCCAGCAGTTACGGACAGGGCGGGACAGATACGCAGTATTTT
CASSYGQGGTDTQYF
>TRBD1|TRBV2|NA|TRBJ1-2|15
TGTGCCAGCACCCGGGACAGTCAAACCTCCTATGGCTACACCTTC
CASTRDSQTSYGYTF
>TRBD1|TRBV7-8|NA|TRBJ1-1|17
TGTGCCAGCAGCTTAGGTCAGGGGGTGGTTAGGATCGCTGAAGCTTTCTTT
CASSLGQGVVRIAEAFF
>NA|TRBV5-4|NA|TRBJ2-3|15
TGTGCCAGCAGCCCGCGGCAGGGGAGCACAGATACGCAGTATTTT
CASSPRQGSTDTQYF
>TRBD1|TRBV29-1|few|TRBJ2-7|13
TGCAGCGTTAACCTAGGACAGGTCTACGAGCAGTACTTC
CSVNLGQVYEQYF
>NA|TRBV11-3|NA|TRBJ1-5|16
TGTGCCAGCAGCTGGGGGCGGGTGTTTAACAATCAGCCCCAGCATTTT
CASSWGRVFNNQPQHF
>TRBD1|TRBV11-2|NA|TRBJ2-1|13
TGTGCCAGCAGGGACAGGGGGAGAAATGAGCAGTTCTTC
CASRDRGRNEQFF
>TRBD2|TRBV11-2|NA|TRBJ2-7|15
TGTGCCAGCAGCTTCCGAGCGGGAACGTCGGACGAGCAGTACTTC
CASSFRAGTSDEQYF
>NA|TRBV2|NA|TRBJ2-3|15
TGTGCCAGCGGGGGGAACCTTCGGGTCACAGATACGCAGTATTTT
CASGGNLRVTDTQYF
>NA|TRBV6-5|NA|TRBJ2-1|15
TGTGCCAGCCCATGGCGGGACAGCTCCTACAATGAGCAGTTCTTC
CASPWRDSSYNEQFF